This passage covers 9 T cell receptor beta chains from one sample sequenced in a study of immune evolution from preneoplasia to lung adenocarcinoma. Generated by immunoSEQ multiplex PCR, the TCRdb table keeps only in-frame clones and is missing some. This sample carries roughly 5,000 clones, about three quarters of them seen once, and the ten largest clones take roughly 7.2%. The sequenced sample consisted of FFPE lung adenocarcinoma in situ tissue. These receptors originate from a person aged 60-79 years with lung adenocarcinoma.

About this clone itself: Mismatch with germline at one junction end may stem from a read error. The chain has TRBV7-7 and TRBJ1-5, with 10 nucleotides matching TRBD1. The CDR3 spans 18 residues. From germline, CDR1 is SSHAT and CDR2 FNYEAQ (reference sequence). Here the CDR3 reads CASSLYTPLDRGDQPQHF. DNA of the CDR3: TGTGCTAGCAGCTTATATACCCCCCTGGACAGGGGGGATCAGCCCCAGCATTTT.

V and J are TRBV7-3 and TRBJ2-1; possible D gene TRBD2, 6 bases. Trimming left V 5 bases short and J 4 bases short, with 15 bases between. Germline assignment: CDR1 SGHTA and CDR2 FQGTGA. CDR3 size: 15 residues. The DNA of the CDR3 is TGTGCCAGCAGCCCCGGAGGGAGCGGATACAATGAGCAGTTCTTC. Its protein product is CASSPGGSGYNEQFF.

This rearrangement joins TRBV7-6 to TRBJ2-3, with 7 bases lining up with TRBD2. J was trimmed by 2 bases and V by 11 bases; bases with no gene match: 13. Germline loops: CDR1 SGHVS, CDR2 FNYEAQ. There are 15 residues in the CDR3. The CDR3 is CAVRSSGTTTDTQYF. The CDR3 DNA reads TGTGCCGTCCGCAGCTCCGGGACTACCACAGATACGCAGTATTTT. The complete variable domain, with remaining parts taken from reference TRBV7-6 and TRBJ2-3, reads GAGVSQSPRYKVTKRGQDVALRCDPISGHVSLYWYRQALGQGPEFLTYFNYEAQQDKSGLPNDRFSAERPEGSISTLTIQRTEQRDSAMYRCAVRSSGTTTDTQYFGPGTRLTVL.

This clone was detected once. This sequence joins TRBV20-1 and TRBJ1-2, with D maybe TRBD1 (5 bases). The germline V gene has CDR1 DFQATT and CDR2 SNEGSKA (reference sequence). The V and J ends lost 3 bases and 6 bases respectively, with 8 bases between them. The CDR3 length is 11 residues. The DNA for the CDR3 is TGCAGTGCTAGCTTAGGGGATGGCTACACCTTC. It yields the protein CSASLGDGYTF.

This chain joins TRBV6-1 and TRBJ1-3; D unclear. V was pared by 4 bases and J by 1 base, with 14 bases between. Germline CDR1 reads MNHNS; CDR2 reads SASEGT. The CDR3 is 16 amino acids. CDR3 sequence reads: CASSGGSGLSGNTIYF. CDR3 in DNA: TGTGCCAGCAGTGGTGGCTCTGGGCTTTCTGGAAACACCATATATTTT.

The chain links TRBV4-2 to TRBJ2-7; no reliable D call. The CDR3 runs 15 residues. V was shortened by 0 bases and J by 5 bases, with 14 bases between the two germline ends. Germline values: CDR1 LGHNA, CDR2 YNFKEQ. CDR3 in amino acids: CASSQDHPEPNEQYF. Here the CDR3 DNA reads TGTGCCAGCAGCCAAGATCACCCAGAACCCAACGAGCAGTACTTC.

This clone has more than one count but fewer than ten. The chain is built from TRBV30 and TRBJ1-5; D is uncertain. CDR1 is GTSNPN and CDR2 is SVGIG in the germline V gene (reference sequence). V lost 2 bases and J lost 6, with 11 bases in between. This CDR3 has 13 residues. The CDR3 DNA sequence: TGTGCCTGGAGTCGGGTCCTTGGTCAGCCCCAGCATTTT. Its translation: CAWSRVLGQPQHF.

The chain recombines TRBV6-4 with TRBJ2-6, with D unresolved. The V gene's germline CDR1 is MRHNA and CDR2 SNTAGT. The ends were cut back, 8 bases at V and 1 base at J, with 15 bases in the middle. CDR3 length equals 16 residues. In nucleotides, the CDR3 is TGTGCCAGCGGTTACGACGCCGGGTCTGGGGCCAACGTCCTGACTTTC. Translating it yields CASGYDAGSGANVLTF.

There are a few counts of this clone. The chain couples TRBV7-3 to TRBJ1-5, with a possible D match to TRBD1 (5 bases). The CDR3 loop spans 17 amino acids. Between the trimmed V and J ends, which lost 4 bases and 3 bases, there was a span of 19 bases. CDR1 is SGHTA, CDR2 FQGTGA, per germline. The CDR3 DNA follows: TGTGCCAGCAGCTCCAAAAGAGGGACTTTTAACAATCAGCCCCAGCATTTT. Translating it yields CASSSKRGTFNNQPQHF.